One T cell receptor (beta chain) is described in this entry. Antigen unknown. The data are from a study of Ad26.COV2.S vaccination and SARS-CoV-2 variants. The overall study: Intramuscularly, Ad26.COV2.S was given either once or twice, 56 days apart. Study results and caveats: The study found higher spike-specific TCR breadth in vaccine than placebo recipients. In TCR breadth and depth analyses, total T cell responses may have been underestimated. Marked by substantial breadth, spike-specific CD8+ and CD4+ T cell responses were reportedly seen after vaccination.

Treatment denoted: 15 to 20 received Ad26.COV2.S at low or high dose, single or two shots; roughly five received placebo; per-sample allocation not given. Samples analyzed were those drawn on day 63 after the first vaccine or placebo injection. Produced via immunoSEQ multiplex PCR; TCRdb's table is partial and in-frame only. The repertoire holds some 350,000 clones, with roughly 90% as singletons. Germline V lookup: CDR1 SNHLY, CDR2 FYNNEI. The CDR3 has 15 residues. V shed 5 bases and J shed 7 bases, with 15 bases lying between them. The sequences come from peripheral blood, collected in a trial of Ad26.COV2.S vaccine versus placebo. This receptor was taken from a person aged 18-60 years who received the Ad26.COV2.S COVID-19 vaccine or a placebo. The chain joins TRBV2 to TRBJ1-6, with D unclear. CDR3 sequence: CASSSMDRGNSPLHF. For the CDR3, the DNA is TGTGCCAGCAGTTCAATGGACCGTGGAAATTCACCCCTCCACTTT.